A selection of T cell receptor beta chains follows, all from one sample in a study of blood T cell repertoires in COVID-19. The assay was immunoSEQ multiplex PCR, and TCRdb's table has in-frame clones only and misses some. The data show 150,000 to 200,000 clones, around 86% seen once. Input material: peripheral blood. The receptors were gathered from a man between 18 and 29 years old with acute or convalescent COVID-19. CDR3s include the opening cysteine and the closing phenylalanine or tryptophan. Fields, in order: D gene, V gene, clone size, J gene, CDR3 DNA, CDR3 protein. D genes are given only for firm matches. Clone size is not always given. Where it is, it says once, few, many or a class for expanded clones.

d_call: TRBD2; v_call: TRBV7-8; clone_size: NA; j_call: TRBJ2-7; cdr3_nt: TGTGCCAGCAGCGCTAGCGGGGGCTCGTCCTACGAGCAGTACTTC; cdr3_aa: CASSASGGSSYEQYF
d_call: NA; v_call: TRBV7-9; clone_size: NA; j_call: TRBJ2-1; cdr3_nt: TGTGCCAGCAGCCCACAGGAAACCTACAATGAGCAGTTCTTC; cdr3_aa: CASSPQETYNEQFF
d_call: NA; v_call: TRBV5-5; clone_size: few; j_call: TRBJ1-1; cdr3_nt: TGTGCCAGCAACTTGAACACTGAAGCTTTCTTT; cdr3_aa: CASNLNTEAFF
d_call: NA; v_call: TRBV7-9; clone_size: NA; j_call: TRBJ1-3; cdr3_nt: TGTGCCAGCAGCTTGAAGGGGGCTGGAAACACCATATATTTT; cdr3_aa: CASSLKGAGNTIYF
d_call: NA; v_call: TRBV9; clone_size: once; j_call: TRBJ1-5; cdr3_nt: TGTGCCAGCAGCCCGATTGGGAGAGGGAATCAGCCCCAGCATTTT; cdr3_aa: CASSPIGRGNQPQHF
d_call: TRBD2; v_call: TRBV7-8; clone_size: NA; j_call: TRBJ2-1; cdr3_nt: TGTGCCAGCAGCTTAGGCGGGGGTTGGAACAATGAGCAGTTCTTC; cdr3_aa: CASSLGGGWNNEQFF
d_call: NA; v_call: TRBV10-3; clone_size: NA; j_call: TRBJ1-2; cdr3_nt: TGTGCCATCAGTGAAGAGGAGACTAACTATGGCTACACCTTC; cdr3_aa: CAISEEETNYGYTF
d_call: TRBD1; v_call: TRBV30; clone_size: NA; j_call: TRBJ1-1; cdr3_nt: TGTGCCTGGAGTCAAAAAGATTGGTGGGTGACAGGGGGAACTGAAGCTTTCTTT; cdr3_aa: CAWSQKDWWVTGGTEAFF
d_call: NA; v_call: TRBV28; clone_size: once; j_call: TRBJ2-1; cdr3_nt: TGTGCCAGCAGGAACAGGCGGGACTCGGGGCCCAATGAGCAGTTCTTC; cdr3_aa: CASRNRRDSGPNEQFF
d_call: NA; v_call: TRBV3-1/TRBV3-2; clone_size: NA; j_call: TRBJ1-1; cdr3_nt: TGTGCCAGCAGCCCACAGGGCATGAACACTGAAGCTTTCTTT; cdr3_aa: CASSPQGMNTEAFF
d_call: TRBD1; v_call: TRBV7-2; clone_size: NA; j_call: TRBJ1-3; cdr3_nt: TGTGCCAGCAGTATTACAGGGGTATTAACCGGAAACACCATATATTTT; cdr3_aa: CASSITGVLTGNTIYF
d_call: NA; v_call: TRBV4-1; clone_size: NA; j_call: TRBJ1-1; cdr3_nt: TGCGCCAGCAGGGACCCGGTAGGGACTAGGGCTTTCTTT; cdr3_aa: CASRDPVGTRAFF
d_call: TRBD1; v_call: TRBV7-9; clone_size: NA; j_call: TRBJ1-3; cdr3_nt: TGTGCCAGCAGCTTACTCTTGACAGGGAGTGGAAACACCATATATTTT; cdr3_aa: CASSLLLTGSGNTIYF
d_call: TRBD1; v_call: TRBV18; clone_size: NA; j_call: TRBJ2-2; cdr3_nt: TGTGCCAGCTCAGGAGCAGGGGGCGAAGACACCGGGGAGCTGTTTTTT; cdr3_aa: CASSGAGGEDTGELFF
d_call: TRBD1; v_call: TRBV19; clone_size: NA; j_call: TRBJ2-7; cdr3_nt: TGTGCCAGTAGTATGACAGGGGGCGGTTACGAGCAGTACTTC; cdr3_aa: CASSMTGGGYEQYF
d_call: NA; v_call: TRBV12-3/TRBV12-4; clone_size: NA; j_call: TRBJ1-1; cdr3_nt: TGTGCCAGCAGTTTCTTTGCGGGGGCTGAAGCTTTCTTT; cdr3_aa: CASSFFAGAEAFF
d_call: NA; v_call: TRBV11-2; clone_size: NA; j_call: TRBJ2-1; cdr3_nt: TGTGCCAGCAGCCAGGGTCCTTATATCTACAATGAGCAGTTCTTC; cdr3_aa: CASSQGPYIYNEQFF
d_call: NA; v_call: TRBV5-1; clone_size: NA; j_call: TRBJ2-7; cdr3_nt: TGCGCCAGCAGCTTGGAAAGTGGCGGGGTCGGCGAGCAGTACTTC; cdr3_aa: CASSLESGGVGEQYF
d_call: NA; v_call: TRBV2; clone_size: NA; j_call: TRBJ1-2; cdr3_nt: TGTGCCAGCAGTGGAGAGCAGGGGCTCCCAAACTATGGCTACACCTTC; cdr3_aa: CASSGEQGLPNYGYTF
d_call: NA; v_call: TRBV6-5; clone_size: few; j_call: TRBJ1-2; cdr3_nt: TGTGCCAGCAGGCCCGGACAGTTCTATGGCTACACCTTC; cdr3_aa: CASRPGQFYGYTF
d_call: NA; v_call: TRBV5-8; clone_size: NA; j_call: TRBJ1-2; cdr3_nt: TGTGCCAGCAGCGTTCACAGGGAAAGCTATGGCTACACCTTC; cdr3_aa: CASSVHRESYGYTF
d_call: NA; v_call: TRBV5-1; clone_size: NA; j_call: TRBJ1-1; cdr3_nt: TGCGCCAGCAGCCCGCGGGGACGTAGGAACACTGAAGCTTTCTTT; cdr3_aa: CASSPRGRRNTEAFF
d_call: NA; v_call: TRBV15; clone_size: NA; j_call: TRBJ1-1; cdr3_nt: TGTGCCACCAGCGGCCTAGGCACTGAAGCTTTCTTT; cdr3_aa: CATSGLGTEAFF
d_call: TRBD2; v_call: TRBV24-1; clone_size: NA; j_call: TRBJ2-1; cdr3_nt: TGTGCCACCAGTGACACGGCGGGGGGCTCCTACAATGAGCAGTTCTTC; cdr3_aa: CATSDTAGGSYNEQFF
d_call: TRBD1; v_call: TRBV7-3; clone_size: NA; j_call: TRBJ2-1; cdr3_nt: TGTGCCAGCAGCCAACAGGGGGCGTTAAACAATGAGCAGTTCTTC; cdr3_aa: CASSQQGALNNEQFF
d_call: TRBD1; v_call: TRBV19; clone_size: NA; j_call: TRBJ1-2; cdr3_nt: TGTGCCAGTAGTCCACTGACAGGGAGGAACTATGGCTACACCTTC; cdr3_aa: CASSPLTGRNYGYTF
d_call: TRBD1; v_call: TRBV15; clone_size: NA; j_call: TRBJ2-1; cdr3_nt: TGTGCCACCAGCAGAGGGGACAGTGATTACAATGAGCAGTTCTTC; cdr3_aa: CATSRGDSDYNEQFF
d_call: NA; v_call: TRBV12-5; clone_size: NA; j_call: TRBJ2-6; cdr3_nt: TGTGCTAGTGCCTTGGACAGCTCTGGGGCCAACGTCCTGACTTTC; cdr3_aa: CASALDSSGANVLTF
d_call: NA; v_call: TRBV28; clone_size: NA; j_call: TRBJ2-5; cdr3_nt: TGTGCCAGCAGCCTCTCAGGGACTCAAGAGACCCAGTACTTC; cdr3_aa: CASSLSGTQETQYF
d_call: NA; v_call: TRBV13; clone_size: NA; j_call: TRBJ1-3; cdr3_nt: TGTGCCAGCAGCTTAAGGCGGGCTGGCACCATATATTTT; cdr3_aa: CASSLRRAGTIYF
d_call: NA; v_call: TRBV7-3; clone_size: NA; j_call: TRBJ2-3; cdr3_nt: TGTGCCAGCAGCTATGGAGTCCGAGCCACAGATACGCAGTATTTT; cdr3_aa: CASSYGVRATDTQYF
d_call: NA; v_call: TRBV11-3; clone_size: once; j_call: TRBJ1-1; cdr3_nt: TGTGCCAGCAGCTTAAGAGGCAGTACTGAAGCTTTCTTT; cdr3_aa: CASSLRGSTEAFF
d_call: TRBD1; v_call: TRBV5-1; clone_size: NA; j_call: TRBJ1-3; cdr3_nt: TGCGCCAGCAGCATGACAGGGGATCTAAACACCATATATTTT; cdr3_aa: CASSMTGDLNTIYF